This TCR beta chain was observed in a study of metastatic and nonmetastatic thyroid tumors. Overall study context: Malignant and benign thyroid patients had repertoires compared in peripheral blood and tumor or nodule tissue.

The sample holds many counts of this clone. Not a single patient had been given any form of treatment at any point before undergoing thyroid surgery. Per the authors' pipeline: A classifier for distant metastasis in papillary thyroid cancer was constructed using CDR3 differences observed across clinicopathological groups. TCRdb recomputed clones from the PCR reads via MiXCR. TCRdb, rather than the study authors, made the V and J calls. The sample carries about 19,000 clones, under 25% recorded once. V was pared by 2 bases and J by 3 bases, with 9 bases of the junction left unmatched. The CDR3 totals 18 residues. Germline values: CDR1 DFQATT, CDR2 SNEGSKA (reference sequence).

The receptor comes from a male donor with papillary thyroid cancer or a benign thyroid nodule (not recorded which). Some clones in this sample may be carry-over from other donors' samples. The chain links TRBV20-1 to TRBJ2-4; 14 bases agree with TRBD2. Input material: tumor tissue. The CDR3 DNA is TGCAGTGCTAGATCGGGACTAGCGGGAGATATGGGCAAAAACATTCAGTACTTC. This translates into CSARSGLAGDMGKNIQYF.